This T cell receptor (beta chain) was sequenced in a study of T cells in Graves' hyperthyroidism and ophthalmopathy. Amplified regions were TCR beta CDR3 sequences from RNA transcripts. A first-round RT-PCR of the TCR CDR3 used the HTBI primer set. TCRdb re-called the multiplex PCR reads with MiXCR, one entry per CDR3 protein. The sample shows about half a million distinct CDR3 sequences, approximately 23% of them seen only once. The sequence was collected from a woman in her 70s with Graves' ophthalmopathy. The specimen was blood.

The CDR3 loop is CASSYSSGLAETQYF. In DNA form, the CDR3 reads TGTGCCAGCAGTTACTCGAGTGGTCTAGCAGAGACCCAGTACTTC. The V and J genes are TRBV6-5 and TRBJ2-5; D possibly corresponds to TRBD2 (5 bases). The CDR3 length is 15 residues. V was trimmed by 0 bases and J by 4 bases, leaving 12 bases between them. The germline gives CDR1 MNHEY, CDR2 SVGAGI.